A single TCR beta chain is shown here with its context. No antigen is known for it. The data belong to a study of identical twins. Study results and limitations: Zero-insertion analyses might be partly confounded by invariant T cells like MAIT and iNKT. The more abundant beta clonotypes in cord blood had fewer insertions, and memory repertoires did not show this.

MiXCR, applied by TCRdb to the 5' RACE reads, yields one record per CDR3 protein. The sample contains roughly 570,000 distinct CDR3 sequences, 9.6% of which appear only once. These data are also associated with another study on yellow fever vaccine responses in identical twins.

The receptor comes from a young woman in good health. Sample: PBMCs.

The CDR3 sequence is CASSVDGGAGPLSYEQYF. In DNA, the CDR3 is TGTGCCAGCAGCGTAGACGGGGGAGCGGGCCCTCTTTCCTACGAGCAGTACTTC. This chain connects TRBV9 to TRBJ2-7; D is perhaps TRBD2 (6 bases). The germline V and J ends were trimmed by 0 bases and 1 base, with 20 bases remaining between them. The CDR3 consists of 18 residues. Germline lookup yields CDR1 SGDLS and CDR2 YYNGEE.